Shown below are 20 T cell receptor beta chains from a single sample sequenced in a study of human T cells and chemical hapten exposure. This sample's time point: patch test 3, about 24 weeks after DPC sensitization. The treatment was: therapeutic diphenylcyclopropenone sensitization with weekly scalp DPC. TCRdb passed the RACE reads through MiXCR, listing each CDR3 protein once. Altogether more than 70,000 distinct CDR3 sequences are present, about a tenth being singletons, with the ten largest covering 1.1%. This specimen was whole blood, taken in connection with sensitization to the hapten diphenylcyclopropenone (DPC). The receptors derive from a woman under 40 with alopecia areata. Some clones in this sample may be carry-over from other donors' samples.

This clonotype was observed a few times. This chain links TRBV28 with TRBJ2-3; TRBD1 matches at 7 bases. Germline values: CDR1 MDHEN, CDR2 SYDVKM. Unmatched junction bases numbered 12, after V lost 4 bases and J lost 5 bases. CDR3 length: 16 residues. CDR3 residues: CASSYRGGDRLDTQYF. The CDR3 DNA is TGTGCCAGCAGTTACAGGGGTGGCGATCGGCTAGATACGCAGTATTTT.

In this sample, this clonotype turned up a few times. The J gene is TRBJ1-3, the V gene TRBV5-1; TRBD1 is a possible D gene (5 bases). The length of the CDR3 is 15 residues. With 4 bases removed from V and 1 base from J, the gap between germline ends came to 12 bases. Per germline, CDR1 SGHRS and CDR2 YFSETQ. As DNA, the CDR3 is TGCGCCAGCAGCGAAACCGGGACGTCTGGAAACACCATATATTTT. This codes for CASSETGTSGNTIYF.

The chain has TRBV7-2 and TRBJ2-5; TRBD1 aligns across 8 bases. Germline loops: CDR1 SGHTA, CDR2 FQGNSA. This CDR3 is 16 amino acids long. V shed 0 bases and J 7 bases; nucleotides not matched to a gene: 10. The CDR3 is CASSLAPQGALGTQYF. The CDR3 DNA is TGTGCCAGCAGCTTAGCCCCCCAGGGGGCCCTCGGGACCCAGTACTTC.

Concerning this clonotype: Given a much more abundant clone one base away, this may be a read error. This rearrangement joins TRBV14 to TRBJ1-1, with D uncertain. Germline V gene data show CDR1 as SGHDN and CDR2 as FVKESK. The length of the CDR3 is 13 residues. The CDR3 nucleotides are TGTACCAGCGAGGGAAGACATAACACTGAAGCTTTCTTT. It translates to CTSEGRHNTEAFF.

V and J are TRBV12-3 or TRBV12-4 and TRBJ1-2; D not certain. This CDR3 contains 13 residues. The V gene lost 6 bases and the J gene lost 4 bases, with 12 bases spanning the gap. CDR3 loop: CASRGDEPYGYTF. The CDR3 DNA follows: TGTGCCAGCAGGGGCGACGAACCCTATGGCTACACCTTC.

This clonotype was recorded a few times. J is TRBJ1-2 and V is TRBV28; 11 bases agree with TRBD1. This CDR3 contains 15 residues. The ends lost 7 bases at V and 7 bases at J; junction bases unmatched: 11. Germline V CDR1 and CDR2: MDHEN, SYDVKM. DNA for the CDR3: TGTGCCAGCACCGCCGGGACAGGGGGATCGGCTGGCTACACCTTC. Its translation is CASTAGTGGSAGYTF.

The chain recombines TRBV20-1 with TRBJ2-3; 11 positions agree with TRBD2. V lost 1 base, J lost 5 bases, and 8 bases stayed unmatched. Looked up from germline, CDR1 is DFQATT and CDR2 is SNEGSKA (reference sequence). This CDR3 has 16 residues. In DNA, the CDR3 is TGCAGTGCTAGAGTTGGGCTAGCGGGGGGTCAAGATACGCAGTATTTT. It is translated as CSARVGLAGGQDTQYF.

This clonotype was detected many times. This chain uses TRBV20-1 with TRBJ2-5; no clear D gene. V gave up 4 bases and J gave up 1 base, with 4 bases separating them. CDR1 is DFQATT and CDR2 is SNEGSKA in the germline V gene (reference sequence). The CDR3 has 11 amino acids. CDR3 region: CSATSQETQYF. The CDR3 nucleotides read TGCAGTGCTACCTCCCAAGAGACCCAGTACTTC.

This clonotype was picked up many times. The CDR3 sequence: CASRETGGAETQYF. The CDR3, as DNA: TGTGCCAGCAGGGAAACAGGGGGCGCAGAGACCCAGTACTTC. The chain employs TRBV6-2 or TRBV6-3 and TRBJ2-5; 9 nucleotides line up with TRBD1. V dropped 6 bases and J dropped 4; count of bases not matched to a gene: 6. Germline V gene data show CDR1 as MNHEY and CDR2 as SVGEGT. The CDR3 totals 14 residues.

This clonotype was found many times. The CDR3 region is CASSPGGGTDTQYF. The CDR3 nucleotides are TGTGCCAGCAGCCCCGGTGGAGGGACAGATACGCAGTATTTT. The chain combines TRBV21-1 with TRBJ2-3; the table names TRBD2, a call not compared with the DNA. TRBV21-1 is listed as a pseudogene. The CDR3 covers 14 residues.

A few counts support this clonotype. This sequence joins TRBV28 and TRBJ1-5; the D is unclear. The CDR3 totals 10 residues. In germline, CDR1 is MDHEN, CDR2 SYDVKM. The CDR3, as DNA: TGTGCATCTGGGAATCAGCCCCAGCATTTT. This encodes CASGNQPQHF.

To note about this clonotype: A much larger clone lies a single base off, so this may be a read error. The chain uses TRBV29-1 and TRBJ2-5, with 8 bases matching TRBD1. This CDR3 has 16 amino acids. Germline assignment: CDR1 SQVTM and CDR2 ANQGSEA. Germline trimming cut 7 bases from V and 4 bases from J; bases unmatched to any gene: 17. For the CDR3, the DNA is TGCAGCGCCCCCGGGGGTAACAGGGGGGACGGAGAGACCCAGTACTTC. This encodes CSAPGGNRGDGETQYF.

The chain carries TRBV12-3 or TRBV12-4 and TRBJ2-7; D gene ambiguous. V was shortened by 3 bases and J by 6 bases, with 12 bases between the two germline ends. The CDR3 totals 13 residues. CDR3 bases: TGTGCCAGCAGTTTGAGACCCCAAGGCGAGCAGTACTTC. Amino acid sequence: CASSLRPQGEQYF.

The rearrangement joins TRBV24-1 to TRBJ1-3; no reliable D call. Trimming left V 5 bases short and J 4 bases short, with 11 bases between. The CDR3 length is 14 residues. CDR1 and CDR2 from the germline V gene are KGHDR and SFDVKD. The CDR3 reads CATSAGDGGNTIYF. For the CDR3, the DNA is TGTGCCACCAGTGCCGGTGACGGGGGAAACACCATATATTTT.

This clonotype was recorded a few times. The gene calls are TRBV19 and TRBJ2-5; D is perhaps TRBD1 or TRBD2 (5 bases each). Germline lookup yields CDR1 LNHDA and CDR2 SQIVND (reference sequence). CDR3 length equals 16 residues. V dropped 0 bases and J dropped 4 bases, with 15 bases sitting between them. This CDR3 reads CASSIEAGSPLETQYF. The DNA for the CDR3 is TGTGCCAGTAGTATAGAGGCAGGGAGTCCTTTAGAGACCCAGTACTTC.

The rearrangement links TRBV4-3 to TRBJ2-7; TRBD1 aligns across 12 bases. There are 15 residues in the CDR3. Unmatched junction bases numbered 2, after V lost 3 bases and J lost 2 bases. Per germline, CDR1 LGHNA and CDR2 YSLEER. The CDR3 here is CASSQGQGAPYEQYF. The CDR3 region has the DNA TGCGCCAGCAGCCAGGGACAGGGGGCCCCCTACGAGCAGTACTTC.

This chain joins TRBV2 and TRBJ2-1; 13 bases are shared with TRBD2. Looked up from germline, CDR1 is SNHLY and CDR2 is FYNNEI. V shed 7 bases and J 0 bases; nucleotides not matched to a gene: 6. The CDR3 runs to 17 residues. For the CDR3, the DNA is TGTGCCAGCAAAGGGACTAGCGGGACGAGCTCCTACAATGAGCAGTTCTTC. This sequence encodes CASKGTSGTSSYNEQFF.

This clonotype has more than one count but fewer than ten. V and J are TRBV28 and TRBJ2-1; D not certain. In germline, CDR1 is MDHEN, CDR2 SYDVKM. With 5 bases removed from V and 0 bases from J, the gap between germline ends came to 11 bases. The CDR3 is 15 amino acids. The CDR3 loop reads CASSRADSSYNEQFF. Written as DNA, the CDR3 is TGTGCCAGCAGTCGAGCTGATAGCTCCTACAATGAGCAGTTCTTC.

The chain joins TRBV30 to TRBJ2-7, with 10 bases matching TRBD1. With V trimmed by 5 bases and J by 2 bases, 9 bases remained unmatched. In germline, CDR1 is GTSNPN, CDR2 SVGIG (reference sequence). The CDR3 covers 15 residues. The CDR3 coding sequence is TGTGCCTGGGATTCCGGGACAGGGGTTCCCTACGAGCAGTACTTC. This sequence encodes CAWDSGTGVPYEQYF.

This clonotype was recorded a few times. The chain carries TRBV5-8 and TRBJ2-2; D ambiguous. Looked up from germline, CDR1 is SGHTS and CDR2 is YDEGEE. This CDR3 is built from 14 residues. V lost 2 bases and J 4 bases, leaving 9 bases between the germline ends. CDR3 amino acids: CASSLFGVTGELFF. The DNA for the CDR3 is TGTGCCAGCAGCTTATTTGGAGTCACCGGGGAGCTGTTTTTT.